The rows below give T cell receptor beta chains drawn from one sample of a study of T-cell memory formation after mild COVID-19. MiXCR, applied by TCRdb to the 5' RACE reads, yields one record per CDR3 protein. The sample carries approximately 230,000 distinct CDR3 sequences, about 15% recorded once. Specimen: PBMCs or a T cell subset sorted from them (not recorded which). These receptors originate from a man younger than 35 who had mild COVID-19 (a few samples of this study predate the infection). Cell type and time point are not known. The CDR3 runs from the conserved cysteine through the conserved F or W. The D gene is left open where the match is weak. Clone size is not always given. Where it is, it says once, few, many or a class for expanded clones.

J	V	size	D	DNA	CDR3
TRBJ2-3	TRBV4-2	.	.	TGTGCCAGCAGCCAAGATGTCCGGGATACGCAGTATTTT	CASSQDVRDTQYF
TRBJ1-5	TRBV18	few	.	TGTGCCAGCTCAACGGACCATAATAGCAATCAGCCCCAGCATTTT	CASSTDHNSNQPQHF
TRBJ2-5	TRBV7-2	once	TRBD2	TGTGCCAGCAGCTCCCTTCGGACTAGCGGGCAAGAGACCCAGTACTTC	CASSSLRTSGQETQYF
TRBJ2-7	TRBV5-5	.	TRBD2	TGTGCCAGCAGCTTTACCGGGACTAGCGGGGGGAACCCTTACGAGCAGTACTTC	CASSFTGTSGGNPYEQYF
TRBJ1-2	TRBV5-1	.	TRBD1	TGCGCCAGCAGCTTCGGGACAGGGGGCAGTGGCTACACCTTC	CASSFGTGGSGYTF
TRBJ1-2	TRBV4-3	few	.	TGCGCCAGCAGCCAAGGTGTGGGGACGGGAGGAGACTATGGCTACACCTTC	CASSQGVGTGGDYGYTF
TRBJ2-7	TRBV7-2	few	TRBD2	TGTGCCAGCAGCCCCGGACTAGCGGGGAACGAGCAGTACTTC	CASSPGLAGNEQYF
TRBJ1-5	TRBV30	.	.	TGTGCCGCCTCTGGGGGGGCCAATCAGCCCCAGCATTTT	CAASGGANQPQHF
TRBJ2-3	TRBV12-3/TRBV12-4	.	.	TGTGCCAGCAGTTTAGAACGGGGGTGGGAGTATTTT	CASSLERGWEYF
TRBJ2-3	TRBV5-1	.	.	TGCGCCAGCAGCACCCGAACCCGACCTAGGAGTACGCAGTATTTT	CASSTRTRPRSTQYF
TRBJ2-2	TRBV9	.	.	TGTGCCAGCAGCTCACTCTCATCCACCGGGGAGCTGTTTTTT	CASSSLSSTGELFF
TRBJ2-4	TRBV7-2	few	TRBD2	TGTGCCAGCAGCCTCCTTCCGCGGGGGGGCCGGGGAAACATTCAGTACTTC	CASSLLPRGGRGNIQYF
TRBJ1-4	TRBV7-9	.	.	TGTGCCAGCAGCTTAGCCGGTGGAGGTGAAAAACTGTTTTTT	CASSLAGGGEKLFF
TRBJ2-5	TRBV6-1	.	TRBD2	TGTGCCAGCAGTGAATTAGCGGGGGGGCCAGAGACCCAGTACTTC	CASSELAGGPETQYF
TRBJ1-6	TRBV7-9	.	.	TGTGCCAGCAGCTCTGCTTATAATTCACCCCTCCACTTT	CASSSAYNSPLHF
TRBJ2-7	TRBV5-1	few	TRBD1	TGCGCCAGCAGCTCACAGGGGGAGAACTACGAGCAGTACTTC	CASSSQGENYEQYF
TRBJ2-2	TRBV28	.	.	TGTGCCAGCATCTTTGGGACGAATACCGGGGAGCTGTTTTTT	CASIFGTNTGELFF
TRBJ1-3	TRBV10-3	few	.	TGTGCCATCAACGCGGGCGGAAACACCATATATTTT	CAINAGGNTIYF
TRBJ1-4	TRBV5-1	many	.	TGCGCCAGCAGCTCCACTAGCGGAACTAATGAAAAACTGTTTTTT	CASSSTSGTNEKLFF
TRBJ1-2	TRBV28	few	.	TGTGCCAGCAGTTTGCACGGGAGCGGCTACACCTTC	CASSLHGSGYTF
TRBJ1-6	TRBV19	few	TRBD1	TGTGCCAGTAGTGCCCTACAGGGGAGTGGGAATTCACCCCTCCACTTT	CASSALQGSGNSPLHF
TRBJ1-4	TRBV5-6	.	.	TGTGCCAGCAGCCTAGTCGGGGTTCGGGAAAAACTGTTTTTT	CASSLVGVREKLFF
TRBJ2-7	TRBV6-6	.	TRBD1	TGTGCCAGCAGCGTACAGGGGTCCAACTACGAGCAGTACTTC	CASSVQGSNYEQYF
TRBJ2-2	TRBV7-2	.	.	TGTGCCAGCAGCTTTATGTCACAGCCGAACACCGGGGAGCTGTTTTTT	CASSFMSQPNTGELFF
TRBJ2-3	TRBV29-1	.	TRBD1	TGCAGCGTCGCCCGGGACAGGGGGCAGGATACGCAGTATTTT	CSVARDRGQDTQYF
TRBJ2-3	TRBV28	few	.	TGTGCCAGCAGTTTCTTGCCAGATACGCAGTATTTT	CASSFLPDTQYF
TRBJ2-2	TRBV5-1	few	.	TGCGCCAGCAGTCCGGACAGCGCGAACACCGGGGAGCTGTTTTTT	CASSPDSANTGELFF
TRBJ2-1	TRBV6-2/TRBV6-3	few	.	TGTGCCAGCAGTCGAACCTTCTCCTACAATGAGCAGTTCTTC	CASSRTFSYNEQFF
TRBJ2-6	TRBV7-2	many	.	TGTGCCAGCAGCCTAAATGCCGGGACGAACGGGGCCAACGTCCTGACTTTC	CASSLNAGTNGANVLTF
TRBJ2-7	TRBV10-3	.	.	TGTGCCATCAGTGAGCCCACCGGGAGTCCCCACTACGAGCAGTACTTC	CAISEPTGSPHYEQYF
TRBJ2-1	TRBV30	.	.	TGTGCCTTCGGAAGGGGTGAGCAGTTCTTC	CAFGRGEQFF
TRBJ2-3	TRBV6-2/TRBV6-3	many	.	TGTGCCAGCACCGAGGACTCAGGGGTAGATACGCAGTATTTT	CASTEDSGVDTQYF
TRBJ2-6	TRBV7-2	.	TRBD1	TGTGCCAGCAGCCCCTGGACAGGGGGCGAGGCCAACGTCCTGACTTTC	CASSPWTGGEANVLTF
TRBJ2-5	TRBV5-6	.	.	TGTGCCAGCAGCTCCGCCCTTAACCGAGAGACCCAGTACTTC	CASSSALNRETQYF
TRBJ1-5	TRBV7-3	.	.	TGTGCCAGCAGCGTGGGACATCCAAATCAGCCCCAGCATTTT	CASSVGHPNQPQHF
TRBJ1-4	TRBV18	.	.	TGTGCCAGCTCGGACAGAAATGAAAAACTGTTTTTT	CASSDRNEKLFF